The next 4 T cell receptor beta chains were all read from a single sample in a study of STAT3 mutations in large granular lymphocyte leukemia. The data were produced by immunoSEQ multiplex PCR, yet TCRdb's version contains in-frame clones alone and is incomplete. The table shows about 34,000 clones, with around 86% occurring only once. Study-level findings and limits: Every T-LGLL patient had at least one immunodominant TCRbeta clonotype.

Their specific antigens are unknown. Sequences were obtained from peripheral blood mononuclear cells. The receptors come from a man aged 55 to 69 with T-cell large granular lymphocyte leukemia. Some clones in this sample may be carry-over from other donors' samples.

This clone was counted a few times. This rearrangement joins TRBV7-3 to TRBJ2-7; D is possibly TRBD1 or TRBD2 (5 bases each). V dropped 7 bases and J dropped 5 bases, with 18 bases sitting between them. The CDR3 length is 14 residues. The germline V gene encodes CDR1 SGHTA and CDR2 FQGTGA. CDR3 DNA: TGTGCCAGCAACCGGGACGCCGGTTACGACGAGCAGTACTTC. It translates to CASNRDAGYDEQYF.

The chain recombines TRBV30 with TRBJ1-4; 10 nucleotides align to TRBD1. With 0 bases clipped from V and 7 bases from J, the junction kept 2 bases outside the gene matches. Germline V gene sequence: CDR1 GTSNPN, CDR2 SVGIG (reference sequence). This CDR3 has 14 residues. The CDR3 bases are TGTGCCTGGAGTGTAGGACAGGGGGGTGAAAAACTGTTTTTT. The encoded protein is CAWSVGQGGEKLFF.

This rearrangement joins TRBV28 to TRBJ2-7, with 10 bases aligning to TRBD2. The CDR3 length is 16 residues. V trimming: 3 bases; J trimming: 5 bases; junction bases outside the gene matches: 10. CDR1 and CDR2 from the germline V gene are MDHEN and SYDVKM. The CDR3 region is CASSFKLLAGTHEQYF. CDR3 in DNA: TGTGCCAGCAGTTTTAAGTTACTAGCGGGAACCCACGAGCAGTACTTC.

Only one count was recorded for this clone. This chain joins TRBV10-3 and TRBJ2-2; no clear D gene. The CDR3 is made up of 12 amino acids. The germline V gene encodes CDR1 ENHRY and CDR2 SYGVKD. Trimming took 4 bases from V and 4 from J, leaving 4 bases between them. The CDR3 DNA reads as TGTGCCATCAGTGGCCCCACCGGGGAGCTGTTTTTT. This codes for CAISGPTGELFF.